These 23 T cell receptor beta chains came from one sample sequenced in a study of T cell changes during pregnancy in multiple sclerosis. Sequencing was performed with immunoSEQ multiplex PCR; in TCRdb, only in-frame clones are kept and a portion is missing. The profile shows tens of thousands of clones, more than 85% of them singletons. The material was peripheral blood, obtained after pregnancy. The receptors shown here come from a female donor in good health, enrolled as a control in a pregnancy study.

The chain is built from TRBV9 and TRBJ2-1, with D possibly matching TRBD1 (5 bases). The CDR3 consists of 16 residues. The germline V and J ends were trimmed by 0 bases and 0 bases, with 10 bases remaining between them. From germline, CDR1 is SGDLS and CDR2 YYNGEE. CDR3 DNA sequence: TGTGCCAGCAGCGTAGAGGGGTTTAGCTCCTACAATGAGCAGTTCTTC. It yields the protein CASSVEGFSSYNEQFF. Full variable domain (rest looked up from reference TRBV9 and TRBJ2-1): DSGVTQTPKHLITATGQRVTLRCSPRSGDLSVYWYQQSLDQGLQFLIQYYNGEERAKGNILERFSAQQFPDLHSELNLSSLELGDSALYFCASSVEGFSSYNEQFFGPGTRLTVL.

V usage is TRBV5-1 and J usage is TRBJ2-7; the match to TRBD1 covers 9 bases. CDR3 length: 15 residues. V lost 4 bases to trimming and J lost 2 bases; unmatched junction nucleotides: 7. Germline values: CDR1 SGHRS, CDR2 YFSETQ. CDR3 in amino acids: CASSPRTGEAYEQYF. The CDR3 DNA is TGCGCCAGCAGCCCAAGGACAGGGGAGGCCTACGAGCAGTACTTC. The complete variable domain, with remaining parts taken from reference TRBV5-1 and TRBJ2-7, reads KAGVTQTPRYLIKTRGQQVTLSCSPISGHRSVSWYQQTPGQGLQFLFEYFSETQRNKGNFPGRFSGRQFSNSRSEMNVSTLELGDSALYLCASSPRTGEAYEQYFGPGTRLTVT.

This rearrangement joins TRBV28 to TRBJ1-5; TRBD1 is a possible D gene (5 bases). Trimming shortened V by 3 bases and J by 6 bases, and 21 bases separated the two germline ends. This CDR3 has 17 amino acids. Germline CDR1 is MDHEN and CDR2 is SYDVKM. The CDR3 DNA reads TGTGCCAGCAGTTTGAAAAAATCAGGGTTGGTTGGTCAGCCCCAGCATTTT. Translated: CASSLKKSGLVGQPQHF.

The CDR3 coding sequence is TGTGCCAGCTCCCCGACACAGATGAACACTGAAGCTTTCTTT. Protein: CASSPTQMNTEAFF. The chain couples TRBV18 to TRBJ1-1; the D is unclear. This CDR3 has 14 amino acids. Trimming took 6 bases from V and 0 from J, leaving 11 bases between them. Per the germline V gene, CDR1 is KGHSH and CDR2 is LQKENI.

CDR3 bases: TGTGCCAGCGAGCGGGAGATTCGGGAGACCCAGTACTTC. This sequence encodes CASEREIRETQYF. V is TRBV7-2 and J is TRBJ2-5, with 8 bases identical to TRBD2. Germline V CDR1 and CDR2: SGHTA, FQGNSA. V lost 8 bases, J lost 5 bases, and 7 bases stayed unmatched. This CDR3 region has 13 residues.

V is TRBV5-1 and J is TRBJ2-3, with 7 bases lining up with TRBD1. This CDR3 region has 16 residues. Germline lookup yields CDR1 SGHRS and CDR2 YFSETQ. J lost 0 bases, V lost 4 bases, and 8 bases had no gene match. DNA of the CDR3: TGCGCCAGCAGCAGCCAGGGGGTGTCTAGCACAGATACGCAGTATTTT. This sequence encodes CASSSQGVSSTDTQYF.

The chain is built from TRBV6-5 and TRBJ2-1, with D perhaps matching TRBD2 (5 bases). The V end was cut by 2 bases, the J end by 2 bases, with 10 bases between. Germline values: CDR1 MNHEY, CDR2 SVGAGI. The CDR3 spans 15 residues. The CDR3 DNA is TGTGCCAGCAGTTACGGGCGGGCCCCCTACAATGAGCAGTTCTTC. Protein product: CASSYGRAPYNEQFF.

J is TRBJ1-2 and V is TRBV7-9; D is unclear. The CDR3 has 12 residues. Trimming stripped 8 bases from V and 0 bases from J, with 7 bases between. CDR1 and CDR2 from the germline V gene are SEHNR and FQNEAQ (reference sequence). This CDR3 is CASRGANYGYTF. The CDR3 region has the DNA TGTGCCAGCCGGGGAGCTAACTATGGCTACACCTTC.

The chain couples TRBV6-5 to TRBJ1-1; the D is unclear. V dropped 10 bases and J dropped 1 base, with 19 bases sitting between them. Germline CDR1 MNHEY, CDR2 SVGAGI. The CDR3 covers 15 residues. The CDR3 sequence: CATTPPIGANTEAFF. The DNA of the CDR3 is TGTGCCACCACCCCCCCCATAGGAGCGAACACTGAAGCTTTCTTT.

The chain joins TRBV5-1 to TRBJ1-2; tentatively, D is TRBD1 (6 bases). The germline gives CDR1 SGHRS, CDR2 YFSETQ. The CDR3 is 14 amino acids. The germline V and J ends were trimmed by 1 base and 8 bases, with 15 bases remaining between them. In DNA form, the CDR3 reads TGCGCCAGCAGCTTGCAGGGGTGGTTCGACGGCTACACCTTC. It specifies CASSLQGWFDGYTF.

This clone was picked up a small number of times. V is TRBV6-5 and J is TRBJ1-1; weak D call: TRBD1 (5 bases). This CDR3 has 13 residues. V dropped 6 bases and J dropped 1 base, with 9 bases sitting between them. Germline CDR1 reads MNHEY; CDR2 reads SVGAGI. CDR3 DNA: TGTGCCAGCAGGACAGTGGGGAACACTGAAGCTTTCTTT. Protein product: CASRTVGNTEAFF.

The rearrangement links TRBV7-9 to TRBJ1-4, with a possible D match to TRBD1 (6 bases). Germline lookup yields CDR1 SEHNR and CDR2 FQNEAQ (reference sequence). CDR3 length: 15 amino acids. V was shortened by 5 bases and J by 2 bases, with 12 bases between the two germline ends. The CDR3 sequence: CASSVQGRTNEKLFF. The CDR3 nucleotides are TGTGCCAGCAGCGTACAGGGACGGACTAATGAAAAACTGTTTTTT.

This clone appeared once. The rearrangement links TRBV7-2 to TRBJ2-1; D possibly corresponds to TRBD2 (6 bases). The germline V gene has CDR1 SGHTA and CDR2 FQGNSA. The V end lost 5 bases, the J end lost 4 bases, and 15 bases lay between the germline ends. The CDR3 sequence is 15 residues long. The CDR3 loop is CASSPTSHEYNEQFF. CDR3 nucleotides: TGTGCCAGCAGCCCTACTAGCCACGAGTACAATGAGCAGTTCTTC.

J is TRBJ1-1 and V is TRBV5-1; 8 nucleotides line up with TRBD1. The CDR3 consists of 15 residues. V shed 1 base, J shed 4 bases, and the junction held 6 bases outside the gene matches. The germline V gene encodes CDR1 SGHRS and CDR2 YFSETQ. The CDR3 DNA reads TGCGCCAGCAGCTTGCGACAGGGGACAGGCACTGAAGCTTTCTTT. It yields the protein CASSLRQGTGTEAFF.

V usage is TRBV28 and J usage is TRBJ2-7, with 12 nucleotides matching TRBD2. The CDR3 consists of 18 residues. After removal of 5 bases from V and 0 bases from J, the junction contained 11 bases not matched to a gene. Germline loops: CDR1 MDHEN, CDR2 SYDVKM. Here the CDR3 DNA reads TGTGCCAGCAGTCGGACTATAACTAGCGGGAGGCCCTCCTACGAGCAGTACTTC. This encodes CASSRTITSGRPSYEQYF.

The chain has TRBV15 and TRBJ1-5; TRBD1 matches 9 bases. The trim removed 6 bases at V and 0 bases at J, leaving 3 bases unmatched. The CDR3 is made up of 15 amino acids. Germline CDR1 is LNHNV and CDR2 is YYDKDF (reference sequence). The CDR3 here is CATRQGAVSNQPQHF. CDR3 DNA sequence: TGTGCCACCAGACAGGGGGCCGTTAGCAATCAGCCCCAGCATTTT.

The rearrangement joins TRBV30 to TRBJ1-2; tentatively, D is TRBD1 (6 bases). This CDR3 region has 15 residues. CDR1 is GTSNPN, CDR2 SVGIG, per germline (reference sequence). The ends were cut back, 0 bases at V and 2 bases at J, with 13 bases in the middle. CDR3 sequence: CAWSVGDTRNYGYTF. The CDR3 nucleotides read TGTGCCTGGAGTGTAGGGGACACGCGAAACTATGGCTACACCTTC.

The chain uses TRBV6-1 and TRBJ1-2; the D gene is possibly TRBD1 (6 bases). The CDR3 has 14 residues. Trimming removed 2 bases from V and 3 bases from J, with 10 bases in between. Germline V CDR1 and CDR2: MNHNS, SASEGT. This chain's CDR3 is CASSERQGHYGYTF. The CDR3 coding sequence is TGTGCCAGCAGTGAAAGGCAGGGGCACTATGGCTACACCTTC.

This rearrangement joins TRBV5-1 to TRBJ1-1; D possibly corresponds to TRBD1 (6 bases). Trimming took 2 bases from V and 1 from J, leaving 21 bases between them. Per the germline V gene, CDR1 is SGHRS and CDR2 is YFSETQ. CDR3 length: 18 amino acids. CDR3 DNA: TGCGCCAGCAGCTTATTAGGTATGAGATGGACAGAGAACACTGAAGCTTTCTTT. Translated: CASSLLGMRWTENTEAFF. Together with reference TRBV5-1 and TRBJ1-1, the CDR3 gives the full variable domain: KAGVTQTPRYLIKTRGQQVTLSCSPISGHRSVSWYQQTPGQGLQFLFEYFSETQRNKGNFPGRFSGRQFSNSRSEMNVSTLELGDSALYLCASSLLGMRWTENTEAFFGQGTRLTVV.

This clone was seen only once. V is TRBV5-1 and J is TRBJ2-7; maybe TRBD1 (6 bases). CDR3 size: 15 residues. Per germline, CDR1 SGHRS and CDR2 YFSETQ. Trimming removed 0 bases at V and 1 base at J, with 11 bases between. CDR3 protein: CASSLVGRGSYEQYF. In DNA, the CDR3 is TGCGCCAGCAGCTTGGTCGGCAGGGGTTCCTACGAGCAGTACTTC.

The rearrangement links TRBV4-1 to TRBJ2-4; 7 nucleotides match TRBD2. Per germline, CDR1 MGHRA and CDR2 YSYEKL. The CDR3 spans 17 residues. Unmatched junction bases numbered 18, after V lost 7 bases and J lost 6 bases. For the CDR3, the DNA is TGCGCCAGCAAATCCACGGGAGCGGGGCCGTCGGGAAACATTCAGTACTTC. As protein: CASKSTGAGPSGNIQYF.

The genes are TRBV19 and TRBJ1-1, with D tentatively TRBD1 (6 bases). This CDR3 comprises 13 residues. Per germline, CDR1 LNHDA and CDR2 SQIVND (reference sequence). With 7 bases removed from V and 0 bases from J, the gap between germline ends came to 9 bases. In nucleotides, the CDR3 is TGTGCCAGTACCCACAGGGTGAACACTGAAGCTTTCTTT. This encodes CASTHRVNTEAFF.

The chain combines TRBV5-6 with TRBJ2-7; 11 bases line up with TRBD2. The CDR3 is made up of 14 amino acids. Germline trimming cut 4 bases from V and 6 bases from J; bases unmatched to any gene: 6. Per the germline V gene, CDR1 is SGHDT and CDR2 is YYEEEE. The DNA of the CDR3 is TGTGCCAGCAGCGTAACTAGCGGGAGTATCGAGCAGTACTTC. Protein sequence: CASSVTSGSIEQYF.